Sequencing of this T cell receptor beta chain was carried out in a study of CD8 T cells in Susac syndrome. The multiple sclerosis control group consisted of treatment-naive patients whose relapsing-remitting disease, which was either stable or active, fulfilled revised McDonald criteria. It was negative isolation that provided the CD8+ and CD4+ T cells, whereas TEMRA cells were enriched by FACS. Trimming removed 3 bases from V and 1 base from J, with 10 bases in between. Germline V CDR1 and CDR2: SEHNR, FQNEAQ (reference sequence). CDR3 length equals 14 residues. The RNA input was roughly 0.45 to 1 ug, and it was reverse transcribed with random hexamers. The TCR beta CDR3 was amplified by immunoSEQ multiplex PCR across 54 Vbeta, 13 Jbeta. TCRdb reanalysed the immunoSEQ multiplex PCR reads using MiXCR and keeps one entry per CDR3 protein. The sample shows around 120,000 distinct CDR3 sequences, around 92% of them seen only once.

The sequenced sample was CD4+ T cells from PBMCs. V usage is TRBV7-9 and J usage is TRBJ2-7, with no clear D. This receptor was taken from a human donor with multiple sclerosis. CDR3 bases: TGTGCCAGCAGCTTGTCGACGGGTTCCTACGAGCAGTACTTC. Protein: CASSLSTGSYEQYF. Combining the CDR3 with reference TRBV7-9 and TRBJ2-7 gives the whole variable domain DTGVSQNPRHKITKRGQNVTFRCDPISEHNRLYWYRQTLGQGPEFLTYFQNEAQLEKSRLLSDRFSAERPKGSFSTLEIQRTEQGDSAMYLCASSLSTGSYEQYFGPGTRLTVT.